The next 14 T cell receptor beta chains were all read from a single sample in a study of identical twins. From the 5' RACE reads, TCRdb called clonotypes with MiXCR, one entry per CDR3 protein. The top ten clones hold roughly 1.6% of a sample with roughly 710,000 distinct CDR3 sequences, around 6.1% of them seen once. Sequencing used naive T cells sorted from blood. The source is a man aged 18 to 29 in good health.

The chain combines TRBV5-1 with TRBJ2-5; 13 positions agree with TRBD2. CDR1 SGHRS and CDR2 YFSETQ come from the germline V gene. CDR3 length equals 15 residues. V shed 7 bases, J shed 5 bases, and the junction held 8 bases outside the gene matches. The CDR3 DNA reads as TGCGCCAGCGGACCACTAGCGGGAGGGGCGGAGACCCAGTACTTC. It encodes CASGPLAGGAETQYF.

This clonotype was recorded at least ten times. The rearrangement joins TRBV20-1 to TRBJ2-7, with 11 bases fitting TRBD2. The CDR3 extends over 15 amino acids. With 5 bases clipped from V and 3 bases from J, the junction kept 9 bases outside the gene matches. The germline CDR1 and CDR2 sequences are DFQATT and SNEGSKA (reference sequence). The CDR3 is CSAAPGTSGNYEQYV. The CDR3 nucleotides read TGCAGTGCTGCCCCAGGGACTAGCGGAAACTACGAGCAGTACGTC.

This chain connects TRBV29-1 to TRBJ1-2; D is unresolved. CDR3 length equals 13 residues. V was clipped by 3 bases and J by 4 bases, with 12 bases between them. Per germline, CDR1 SQVTM and CDR2 ANQGSEA. The CDR3 DNA reads TGCAGCGTTGAGGTGCAGGATTCCTATGGCTACACCTTC. Translating gives CSVEVQDSYGYTF.

This clonotype was observed a few times. This sequence joins TRBV4-2 and TRBJ2-1, with unresolved D. Trimming cost V 0 bases and J 4 bases, with 13 bases left between them. Germline lookup yields CDR1 LGHNA and CDR2 YNFKEQ. CDR3 length: 16 residues. The CDR3 sequence: CASSQERSERYNEQFF. The DNA of the CDR3 is TGTGCCAGCAGCCAAGAAAGGTCGGAGAGATACAATGAGCAGTTCTTC.

This clonotype appeared a few times. The chain links TRBV7-6 to TRBJ2-1; 9 bases are a match to TRBD1. V lost 3 bases and J lost 8; bases outside the gene matches: 8. Germline V gene lookup returns CDR1 SGHVS and CDR2 FNYEAQ. This CDR3 has 15 amino acids. Here the CDR3 DNA reads TGTGCCAGCAGCTTGGGGGGGACAGGGAACCATGAGCAGTTCTTC. This sequence encodes CASSLGGTGNHEQFF.

This clonotype was observed many times. This chain uses TRBV12-3 or TRBV12-4 with TRBJ1-2, with 8 bases matching TRBD1. The CDR3 extends over 13 amino acids. The junction had 0 bases not matched to a gene; V was cut back by 2 bases and J by 4 bases. The CDR3 sequence: CASSLTGGYGYTF. The DNA for the CDR3 is TGTGCCAGCAGTTTAACAGGGGGCTATGGCTACACCTTC.

This clonotype was picked up many times. The chain is built from TRBV5-1 and TRBJ2-3; 7 positions match TRBD1. V was clipped by 4 bases and J by 2 bases; unmatched bases: 4. This CDR3 comprises 14 residues. The germline V gene encodes CDR1 SGHRS and CDR2 YFSETQ. CDR3 sequence (DNA): TGCGCCAGCAGCACCGGACAGGACACAGATACGCAGTATTTT. Translating gives CASSTGQDTDTQYF.

Ten or more counts support this clonotype. This chain uses TRBV3-1 with TRBJ2-1, with TRBD2 matching over 11 bases. Per the germline V gene, CDR1 is LGHDT and CDR2 is YNNKEL (reference sequence). J gave up 9 bases and V 5 bases, and 3 bases lay outside the gene matches. The CDR3 runs 13 residues. This chain's CDR3 is CASSGTSGSEQFF. The CDR3 coding sequence is TGTGCCAGCAGCGGTACTAGCGGGAGTGAGCAGTTCTTC.

This clonotype was detected only a few times. This sequence joins TRBV5-1 and TRBJ2-7; the D call may be TRBD1 or TRBD2 (5 bases each). CDR1 and CDR2 (germline): SGHRS, YFSETQ. The CDR3 sequence is 13 residues long. Trimming cost V 1 base and J 4 bases, with 9 bases left between them. CDR3 protein: CASSLRDQYEQYF. The CDR3 bases are TGCGCCAGCAGCTTGAGGGACCAGTACGAGCAGTACTTC.

V is TRBV3-1 and J is TRBJ2-1; D may be TRBD2 (5 bases). With 4 bases removed from V and 5 bases from J, the gap between germline ends came to 12 bases. The CDR3 extends over 14 amino acids. Per the germline V gene, CDR1 is LGHDT and CDR2 is YNNKEL (reference sequence). CDR3 sequence (DNA): TGTGCCAGCAGCCTCGGACTCAACAACAATGAGCAGTTCTTC. Translation gives CASSLGLNNNEQFF.

There are many counts of this clonotype. V usage is TRBV29-1 and J usage is TRBJ2-5; D ambiguous. CDR1 is SQVTM and CDR2 is ANQGSEA in the germline V gene. Deletions cut 4 bases from V and 0 bases from J, with 18 bases between. The CDR3 has 16 residues. CDR3 sequence: CSVVLATALNQETQYF. CDR3 sequence (DNA): TGCAGCGTTGTTCTGGCTACCGCCTTAAACCAAGAGACCCAGTACTTC.

The chain links TRBV7-8 to TRBJ2-5; D possibly corresponds to TRBD2 (6 bases). Germline-derived CDR1 and CDR2 are SGHVS and FQNEAQ. The CDR3 totals 16 residues. With 3 bases removed from V and 2 bases from J, the gap between germline ends came to 16 bases. Written as DNA, the CDR3 is TGTGCCAGCAGCTTCCCGAGCGGAGGGGTACAAGAGACCCAGTACTTC. This encodes CASSFPSGGVQETQYF.

This clonotype was counted ten times or more. This chain connects TRBV5-5 to TRBJ2-7; perhaps TRBD1 as D (6 bases). The CDR3 loop spans 14 amino acids. Germline values: CDR1 SGHKS, CDR2 YYEKEE (reference sequence). Trimming took off 0 bases at V and 2 bases at J, with 9 bases between the two ends. CDR3 sequence reads: CASSLEQGPYEQYV. CDR3 bases: TGTGCCAGCAGCTTGGAACAGGGTCCCTACGAGCAGTACGTC.

This clonotype was picked up many times. The chain carries TRBV29-1 and TRBJ1-1; weak D call: TRBD1 (6 bases). This CDR3 contains 11 residues. CDR1 is SQVTM and CDR2 is ANQGSEA in the germline V gene. Trimming removed 6 bases from V and 3 bases from J, with 8 bases in between. The CDR3 protein is CSVRGDTEAFF. The DNA for the CDR3 is TGCAGCGTGAGGGGGGACACTGAAGCTTTCTTT.